A selection of T cell receptor beta chains follows, all from one sample in a study of blood T cells in healthy people across ages. MiXCR was run by TCRdb on the 5' RACE reads, yielding one entry per CDR3 protein. Among roughly 1 million distinct CDR3 sequences listed, 20% to 25% were seen once. These data were also reused for a study on T cells of mothers and their children.

Sequences were obtained from blood. The receptor source for this set is a girl aged 2 to 10 in good health. Both conserved end residues are part of each CDR3. A D gene is named only where the DNA matches it firmly. Rows give clone size only sometimes, using once, few, many, or a class for an expanded clone.

TRBJ2-7 . TRBV6-5 many CASSYGATYEQYF TGTGCCAGCAGTTACGGGGCTACCTACGAGCAGTACTTC
TRBJ1-3 . TRBV6-5 once CASRMYRSGNTIYF TGTGCCAGCAGGATGTACCGCTCTGGAAACACCATATATTTT
TRBJ2-7 TRBD1 TRBV12-3/TRBV12-4 . CASSSMTGTANYEQYF TGTGCCAGCAGCTCGATGACCGGGACAGCAAATTACGAGCAGTACTTC
TRBJ2-4 . TRBV11-2 . CASSSGGPQGGIQYF TGTGCCAGCAGCTCCGGGGGCCCTCAAGGGGGCATTCAGTACTTC
TRBJ1-5 . TRBV27 few CASSLWNNMDHNQPQHF TGTGCCAGCAGTTTATGGAATAATATGGACCACAATCAGCCCCAGCATTTT
TRBJ1-1 . TRBV19 . CASNGPAPSNTEAFF TGTGCCAGTAATGGGCCAGCCCCCTCGAACACTGAAGCTTTCTTT
TRBJ1-2 TRBD1 TRBV12-3/TRBV12-4 . CTSSSDLGEGADGYTF TGTACCAGCAGTTCCGACCTCGGTGAGGGGGCCGATGGCTACACCTTC
TRBJ2-5 . TRBV3-1 few CTSSSRWRGETQYF TGTACCAGCAGCTCCAGGTGGAGGGGCGAGACCCAGTACTTC
TRBJ2-3 TRBD2 TRBV7-2 . CASGGSGTSTDTQYF TGTGCCAGCGGGGGTAGCGGGACTAGCACAGATACGCAGTATTTT
TRBJ1-1 . TRBV7-9 . CASTVGGTEAFF TGTGCCAGCACCGTGGGGGGAACTGAAGCTTTCTTT
TRBJ2-5 TRBD1 TRBV10-3 few CAIRTTGGRETQYF TGTGCCATCAGAACAACAGGGGGCAGGGAGACCCAGTACTTC
TRBJ2-5 . TRBV11-2 few CASLDSGTQYF TGTGCCAGCTTAGATTCGGGGACCCAGTACTTC
TRBJ2-7 . TRBV18 few CASSPLTEVREQYF TGTGCCAGCTCACCACTCACAGAGGTTCGCGAGCAGTACTTC
TRBJ2-5 TRBD2 TRBV4-1 . CASSLGLASRMEETQYF TGCGCCAGCAGCCTTGGACTAGCCTCAAGAATGGAAGAGACCCAGTACTTC
TRBJ2-7 TRBD2 TRBV29-1 . CSVGGGGVLTYEQYF TGCAGCGTTGGGGGGGGAGGGGTCCTCACCTACGAGCAGTACTTC
TRBJ2-1 TRBD2 TRBV7-2 . CASSLLRLAGVEQFF TGTGCCAGCAGCTTACTCCGACTAGCGGGGGTCGAGCAGTTCTTC
TRBJ1-2 . TRBV29-1 few CSVLTPNYGYTF TGCAGCGTTCTGACACCTAACTATGGCTACACCTTC
TRBJ1-1 . TRBV29-1 . CSVGAREGLGTEAFF TGCAGCGTGGGGGCCAGGGAGGGATTAGGCACTGAAGCTTTCTTT
TRBJ2-5 . TRBV20-1 . CSARVGTWQETQYF TGCAGTGCTAGAGTTGGGACTTGGCAAGAGACCCAGTACTTC
TRBJ1-1 TRBD1 TRBV7-9 . CASGTGPRTEAFF TGTGCCTCGGGGACAGGGCCGCGCACTGAAGCTTTCTTT
TRBJ2-1 TRBD1 TRBV20-1 few CSAVDRGQGEQFF TGCAGTGCGGTGGACAGGGGTCAAGGTGAGCAGTTCTTC
TRBJ1-1 . TRBV10-3 few CAIKAGDPRGDTEAFF TGTGCCATCAAGGCGGGTGATCCGCGGGGAGACACTGAAGCTTTCTTT
TRBJ2-7 . TRBV29-1 few CSVEDYLYEQYF TGCAGCGTTGAGGACTACCTCTACGAGCAGTACTTC
TRBJ2-7 . TRBV7-3 few CASSPAGSDEQYF TGTGCCAGCAGCCCAGCCGGGAGCGACGAGCAGTACTTC
TRBJ1-1 . TRBV6-1 few CASRQDREAFF TGTGCCAGCAGACAGGACCGAGAAGCTTTCTTT
TRBJ2-3 TRBD2 TRBV5-6 few CASSSGPTGTSGNTDTQYF TGTGCCAGCAGCTCGGGTCCCACCGGGACTAGCGGAAACACAGATACGCAGTATTTT
TRBJ2-1 . TRBV9 . CASSVSGVGRNEQFF TGTGCCAGCAGCGTTTCAGGGGTTGGGCGCAATGAGCAGTTCTTC
TRBJ1-1 . TRBV4-1 few CASSQTPNTEAFF TGCGCCAGCAGCCAGACCCCGAACACTGAAGCTTTCTTT
TRBJ1-6 . TRBV10-3 . CAISEGRVNSPLHF TGTGCCATCAGTGAAGGGAGGGTCAATTCACCCCTCCACTTT
TRBJ1-1 . TRBV9 . CASSRKRNTEAFF TGTGCCAGCAGCCGAAAACGGAACACTGAAGCTTTCTTT
TRBJ1-1 . TRBV2 . CASSARGGDTEAFF TGTGCCAGCAGTGCAAGAGGAGGAGACACTGAAGCTTTCTTT
TRBJ2-5 . TRBV12-3/TRBV12-4 . CASRIGRAVAGAQETQYF TGTGCCAGCAGAATAGGTCGGGCAGTCGCGGGGGCTCAAGAGACCCAGTACTTC
TRBJ1-5 . TRBV4-3 . CASSQGVGDQPQHF TGCGCCAGCAGCCAAGGTGTGGGGGATCAGCCCCAGCATTTT
TRBJ2-5 TRBD2 TRBV3-1 . CASSQGFKRGGQETQYF TGTGCCAGCAGCCAAGGATTCAAGCGGGGAGGGCAAGAGACCCAGTACTTC
TRBJ2-7 . TRBV7-8 few CASSLAGGDRNYEQYF TGTGCCAGCAGCTTAGCAGGGGGGGACAGAAACTACGAGCAGTACTTC
TRBJ1-1 TRBD1 TRBV2 once CASILNRGVVTEAFF TGTGCCAGCATTTTGAACAGGGGCGTAGTCACTGAAGCTTTCTTT
TRBJ2-1 TRBD2 TRBV6-2/TRBV6-3 . CASSSLLAAYNEQFF TGTGCCAGCAGTTCGTTGCTAGCGGCCTACAATGAGCAGTTCTTC
TRBJ2-1 TRBD2 TRBV24-1 . CATSEAGGMDEQFF TGTGCCACCAGTGAAGCGGGAGGGATGGATGAGCAGTTCTTC
TRBJ1-2 TRBD1 TRBV29-1 . CSVATGGGYTF TGCAGCGTTGCGACAGGGGGAGGCTACACCTTC
TRBJ2-6 . TRBV7-2 few CASSFRRTGANVLTF TGTGCCAGCAGCTTCAGGAGGACCGGGGCCAACGTCCTGACTTTC
TRBJ1-5 . TRBV24-1 . CATSAGVNQPQHF TGTGCCACCAGTGCAGGCGTCAATCAGCCCCAGCATTTT
TRBJ2-2 TRBD2 TRBV10-3 few CAISESAGAVTGELFF TGTGCCATCAGTGAGTCGGCGGGAGCGGTCACCGGGGAGCTGTTTTTT
TRBJ2-4 . TRBV6-5 few CASSYKGLSQDIQYF TGTGCCAGCAGTTATAAAGGCCTCTCCCAGGACATTCAGTACTTC
TRBJ2-1 . TRBV6-1 . CASSESLSQQFF TGTGCCAGCAGTGAATCATTGTCTCAGCAGTTCTTC
TRBJ2-7 . TRBV29-1 few CSVEERDTYEQYF TGCAGCGTTGAGGAACGTGACACCTACGAGCAGTACTTC
TRBJ2-5 . TRBV7-2 few CASSLSWGALQETQYF TGTGCCAGCAGCTTAAGTTGGGGGGCCCTCCAAGAGACCCAGTACTTC